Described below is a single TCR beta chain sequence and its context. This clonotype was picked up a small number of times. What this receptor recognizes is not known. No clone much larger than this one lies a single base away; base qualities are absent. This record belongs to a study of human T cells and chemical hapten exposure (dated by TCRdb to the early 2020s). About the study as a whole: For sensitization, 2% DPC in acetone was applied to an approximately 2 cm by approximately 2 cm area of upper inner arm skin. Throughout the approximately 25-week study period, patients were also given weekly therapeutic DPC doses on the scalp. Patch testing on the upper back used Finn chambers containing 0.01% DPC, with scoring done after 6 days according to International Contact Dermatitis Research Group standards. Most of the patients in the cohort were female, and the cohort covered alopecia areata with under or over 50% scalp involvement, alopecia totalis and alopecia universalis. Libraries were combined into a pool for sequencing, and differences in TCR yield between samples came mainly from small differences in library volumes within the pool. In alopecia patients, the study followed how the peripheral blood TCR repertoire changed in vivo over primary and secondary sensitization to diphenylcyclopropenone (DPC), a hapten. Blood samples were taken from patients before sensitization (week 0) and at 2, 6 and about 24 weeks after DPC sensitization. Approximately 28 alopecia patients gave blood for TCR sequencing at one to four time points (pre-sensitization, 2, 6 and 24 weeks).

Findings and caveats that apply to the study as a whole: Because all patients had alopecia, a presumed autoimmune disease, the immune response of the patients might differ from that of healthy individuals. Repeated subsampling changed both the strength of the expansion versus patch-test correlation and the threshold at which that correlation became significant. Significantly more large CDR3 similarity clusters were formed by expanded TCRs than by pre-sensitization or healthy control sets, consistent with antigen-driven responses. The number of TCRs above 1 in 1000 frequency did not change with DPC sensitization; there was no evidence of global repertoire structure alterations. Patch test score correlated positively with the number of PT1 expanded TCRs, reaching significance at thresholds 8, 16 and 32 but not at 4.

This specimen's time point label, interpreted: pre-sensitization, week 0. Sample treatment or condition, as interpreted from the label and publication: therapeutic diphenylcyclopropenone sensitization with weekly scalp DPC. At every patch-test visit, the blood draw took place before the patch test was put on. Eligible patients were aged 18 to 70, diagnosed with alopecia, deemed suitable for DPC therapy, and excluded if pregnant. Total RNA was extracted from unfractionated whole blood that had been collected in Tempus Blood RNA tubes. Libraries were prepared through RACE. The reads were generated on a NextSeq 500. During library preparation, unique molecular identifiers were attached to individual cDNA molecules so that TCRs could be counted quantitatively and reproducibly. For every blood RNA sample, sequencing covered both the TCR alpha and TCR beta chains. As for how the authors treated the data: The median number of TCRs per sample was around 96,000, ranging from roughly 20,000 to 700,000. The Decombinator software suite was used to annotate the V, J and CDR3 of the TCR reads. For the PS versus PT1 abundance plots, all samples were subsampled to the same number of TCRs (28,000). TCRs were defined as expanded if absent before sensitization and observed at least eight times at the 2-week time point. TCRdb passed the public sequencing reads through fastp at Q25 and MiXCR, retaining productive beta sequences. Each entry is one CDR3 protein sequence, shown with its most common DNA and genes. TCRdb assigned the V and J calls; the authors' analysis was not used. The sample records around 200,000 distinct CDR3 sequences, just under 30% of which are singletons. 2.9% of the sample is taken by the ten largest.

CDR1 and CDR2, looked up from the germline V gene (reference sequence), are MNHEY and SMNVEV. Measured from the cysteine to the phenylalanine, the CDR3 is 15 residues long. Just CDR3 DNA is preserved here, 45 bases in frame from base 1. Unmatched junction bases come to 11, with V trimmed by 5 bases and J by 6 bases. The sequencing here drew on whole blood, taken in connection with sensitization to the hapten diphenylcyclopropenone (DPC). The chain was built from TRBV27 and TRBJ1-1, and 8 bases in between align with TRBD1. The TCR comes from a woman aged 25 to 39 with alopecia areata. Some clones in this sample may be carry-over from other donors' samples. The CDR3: CASSGGDRRGPEAFF. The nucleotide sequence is TGTGCCAGCAGTGGGGGGGACAGGAGGGGACCTGAAGCTTTCTTT.